The entry below describes one T cell receptor beta chain. Its specificity is not known. The entry originates in a study of shared clonotypes between healthy human individuals. Study-level findings and limits: Generation probability values for non-shared clonotypes were lower than those for clonotypes shared by all four donors.

TCRdb's table, derived via immunoSEQ multiplex PCR, lists solely in-frame clones and lacks some. The table includes around 2,000,000 clones, around 96% detected once. Naive-designated CD8 cells lacked CD45RO, were positively enriched for CCR7, and omitted terminally differentiated effector memory CD45RA+ cells. Only Caucasian adults living in Nashville, Tennessee made up the donor group. The germline V gene has CDR1 SGHRS and CDR2 YFSETQ. The CDR3 length is 15 residues. V shed 2 bases and J shed 4 bases, with 16 bases lying between them. Sequences were obtained from naive CD8+ T cells sorted from blood. The origin of this receptor is a man aged 18 to 35 in good health. The chain recombines TRBV5-1 with TRBJ2-7; D gene unclear. CDR3 sequence: CASSLNRVTLYEQYF. CDR3 DNA sequence: TGCGCCAGCAGCTTAAATCGTGTTACTCTTTACGAGCAGTACTTC.